This is a list of T cell receptor beta chains from one sample in a study of T cells in Graves' hyperthyroidism and ophthalmopathy. One entry per CDR3 protein results from TCRdb running MiXCR on the multiplex PCR reads. The sample comprises 300,000 to 400,000 distinct CDR3 sequences, around 20% of which are singletons, and 50% rests with the top ten. Material for sequencing was blood. These receptors all come from a woman between 50 and 59 years old with Graves' hyperthyroidism. CDR3s include the opening cysteine and the closing phenylalanine or tryptophan. The D gene is left open where the match is weak. Part of the rows lack a size; the others show once, few, many or a class for expanded clones.

TRBD2,TRBV9,TRBJ2-7,.,TGTGCCAGCAGCGTTGGGGCAGCGGGACCCCACTACGAGCAGTACTTC,CASSVGAAGPHYEQYF
.,TRBV10-3,TRBJ1-2,few,TGTGCCATCAGTGTACGGCTACAAAACTATGGCTACACCTTC,CAISVRLQNYGYTF
.,TRBV7-9,TRBJ2-7,many,TGTGCCAGCAGCCCCCCGGGACGGGACTACGAGCAGTACTTC,CASSPPGRDYEQYF
TRBD2,TRBV20-1,TRBJ2-2,few,TGCAGTGCTAGAGCCGGGACTAGCGTGTTGGGCCCCGGGGAGCTGTTTTTT,CSARAGTSVLGPGELFF
.,TRBV20-1,TRBJ1-2,few,TGCAGTGCCGAAAAGGGGAGTTTTCATGGCTACACCTTC,CSAEKGSFHGYTF
TRBD1,TRBV27,TRBJ1-1,many,TGTGCCAGCAGTTTATCGATTCAGGGGGGTCGGGGGACTGAAGCTTTCTTT,CASSLSIQGGRGTEAFF
.,TRBV15,TRBJ2-3,many,TGTGCCACCAGCAGAGCTCCCCTAGGCGCCAGCACAGATACGCAGTATTTT,CATSRAPLGASTDTQYF
.,TRBV3-1,TRBJ1-1,.,TGTGCCAGCAGCCAAGATGGCCTGGGGTCCCCTGAAGCTTTCTTT,CASSQDGLGSPEAFF
TRBD1,TRBV3-1,TRBJ1-4,many,TGTGCCAGCAGCCATCGCCGACAGGGACCTAATGAAAAACTGTTTTTT,CASSHRRQGPNEKLFF
.,TRBV12-3/TRBV12-4,TRBJ1-3,many,TGTGCCAGCACCCTCCTAACAGGGATAGTTGGAAACACCATATATTTT,CASTLLTGIVGNTIYF
TRBD2,TRBV6-2/TRBV6-3,TRBJ2-1,.,TGTGCCAGCAGTAGCGGGAGGCCCTCCTACAATGAGCAGTTCTTC,CASSSGRPSYNEQFF
.,TRBV5-1,TRBJ1-4,many,TGCGCCAGCAGCCGGAGTGGCGCGGAGGGTGAAAAACTGTTTTTT,CASSRSGAEGEKLFF
TRBD1,TRBV6-1,TRBJ1-3,.,TGTGCCAGCAGTGAAGCTACAGGGGGCTCTGGAAACACCATATATTTT,CASSEATGGSGNTIYF
TRBD1,TRBV12-5,TRBJ1-2,.,TGTGCTAGTGGTTTGAGACAGGGGTTCAATGGCTACACCTTC,CASGLRQGFNGYTF
.,TRBV14,TRBJ2-7,many,TGTGCCAGCAGCCTGGATCTGGGCGGCGAGCAGTACTTC,CASSLDLGGEQYF
.,TRBV9,TRBJ2-3,once,TGTGCCAGCAGCGTAGGGGGGGCGTCTAGCCAGTCCGCAGATGCGCAGTATTTT,CASSVGGASSQSADAQYF
TRBD1,TRBV18,TRBJ1-1,many,TGTGCCAGCTCACCGACAGGGTCTGAAACTGAAGCTTTCTTT,CASSPTGSETEAFF
.,TRBV11-2,TRBJ2-4,once,TGTGCCAGCAGCTTAGTCACTAGTAGCGACATTCAGTACTTC,CASSLVTSSDIQYF
TRBD2,TRBV3-1,TRBJ2-5,many,TGTGCCAGCACGACTAGCGGGGGGGCCAGTGAGACCCAGTACTTC,CASTTSGGASETQYF
TRBD1,TRBV10-3,TRBJ1-1,many,TGTGCCACCTTAGTTTGGACAGGGGGCACTGAAGCTTTCTTT,CATLVWTGGTEAFF
.,TRBV2,TRBJ2-3,.,TGTGCCAGCTCACCACCCGGGGATCTCACAGATACGCAGTATTTT,CASSPPGDLTDTQYF
.,TRBV5-5,TRBJ2-3,many,TGTGCCAGCAGCATCGGGACCGTCATAACAGATACGCAGTATTTT,CASSIGTVITDTQYF
TRBD2,TRBV19,TRBJ2-1,.,TGTGCCAGTAGTGGGGGCCTAGCGGGGGGCCAGGATGAGCAGTTCTTC,CASSGGLAGGQDEQFF
TRBD1,TRBV30,TRBJ2-1,many,TGTGCCTGGAGTACAGGACAGGGTTGGCATGAGCAGTTCTTC,CAWSTGQGWHEQFF
.,TRBV19,TRBJ1-5,.,TGTGCCAGTAGCACTCGGCGCGGGGGGAATCAGCCCCAGCATTTT,CASSTRRGGNQPQHF
TRBD2,TRBV7-4,TRBJ2-1,many,TGTGCCAGCAGCTACCCTCTAGCGGGGGAATACAATGAGCAGTTCTTC,CASSYPLAGEYNEQFF
TRBD2,TRBV7-2,TRBJ2-1,many,TGTGCCAGCAGCCTCCCGGGGAGGGTTGACAATGAGCAGTTCTTC,CASSLPGRVDNEQFF
.,TRBV28,TRBJ1-3,.,TGTGCCAGCAAAGTGTCCGGAAACACCATATATTTT,CASKVSGNTIYF
.,TRBV15,TRBJ1-2,.,TGTGCCACCAGCAGCTACAGGGTGGTGAATGGCTACACCTTC,CATSSYRVVNGYTF
.,TRBV7-3,TRBJ2-5,many,TGTGCCAGCAGTTTAAATTCATACGAGACCCAGTACTTC,CASSLNSYETQYF
.,TRBV5-1,TRBJ2-2,few,TGCGCCAGCAGTCCGACCGGCGGGGAGCTGTTTTTT,CASSPTGGELFF
.,TRBV18,TRBJ2-7,many,TGTGCCAGCTCACCCCGGGCCTCCTACGAGCAGTACTTC,CASSPRASYEQYF
TRBD2,TRBV5-1,TRBJ2-1,few,TGCGCCAGCAGCCAAAGACCAGCGGGAGGGAACAATGAGCAGTTCTTC,CASSQRPAGGNNEQFF
.,TRBV7-9,TRBJ2-5,few,TGTACCAGCAGCTTACTCTCGGAGACCCAGTACTTC,CTSSLLSETQYF
.,TRBV29-1,TRBJ1-1,.,TGCAGCGTTGCCATGCTAGTGAACACTGAAGCTTTCTTT,CSVAMLVNTEAFF
.,TRBV6-2/TRBV6-3,TRBJ2-5,.,TGTGCCGCTAACGTCGCAGGGCACCAAGAGACCCAGTACTTC,CAANVAGHQETQYF
TRBD2,TRBV28,TRBJ2-7,.,TGTGCCAGCAGTGAACTAGCGGACCACTACGAGCAGTACTTC,CASSELADHYEQYF
.,TRBV28,TRBJ1-5,.,TGTGCCAGCAGTTTATGGACTAGTTCGGGGCAGCCCCAGCATTTT,CASSLWTSSGQPQHF
.,TRBV9,TRBJ1-2,.,TGTGCCAGCAGCGTATCGTCTGGACAAGGCTATGGCTACACCTTC,CASSVSSGQGYGYTF
.,TRBV3-1,TRBJ2-2,few,TGTGCCAGCAGCCACCGTTGGGGCAACACCGGGGAGCTGTTTTTT,CASSHRWGNTGELFF
.,TRBV11-2,TRBJ1-5,many,TGTGCCAGCAGCCCCCGCGGGATGTCTAGCAATCAGCCCCAGCATTTT,CASSPRGMSSNQPQHF
.,TRBV6-1,TRBJ1-5,many,TGTGCCAGCAGGGTCGACAGGTCACCTTATCAGCCCCAGCATTTT,CASRVDRSPYQPQHF
TRBD1,TRBV4-1,TRBJ1-1,.,TGCGCCAGCAGCCAAGATGGACAGGGGGCAAGCTATGAAGCTTTCTTT,CASSQDGQGASYEAFF
TRBD1,TRBV19,TRBJ1-5,few,TGTGCCAGTAGTACGGGACAGGGATTGTATCAGCCCCAGCATTTT,CASSTGQGLYQPQHF
TRBD2,TRBV6-2/TRBV6-3,TRBJ2-1,few,TGTGCCAGCGGCCCAGCGGGAGACTTCTACAATGAGCAGTTCTTC,CASGPAGDFYNEQFF
TRBD1,TRBV3-1,TRBJ1-1,many,TGTGCCAGCAGCCCGTACAGGGGTGGCACTGAAGCTTTCTTT,CASSPYRGGTEAFF
.,TRBV18,TRBJ2-5,many,TGTGCCAGCTCACCACTAGGGGCCTCCCAAGAGACCCAGTACTTC,CASSPLGASQETQYF
.,TRBV19,TRBJ2-5,.,TGTGCCAGTAGTATAGGGAGAACACTACCGACGTACCAAGAGACCCAGTACTTC,CASSIGRTLPTYQETQYF
.,TRBV11-3,TRBJ1-1,.,TGTGCCAGCAGCCCCGGACATCCTTCGAACACTGGAGCTTTCTTT,CASSPGHPSNTGAFF
TRBD2,TRBV7-8,TRBJ2-1,many,TGTGCCAGCAGCACAAGCCCGGGACTAGCTTACAATGAGCAGTTCTTC,CASSTSPGLAYNEQFF
TRBD1,TRBV10-1,TRBJ2-3,many,TGCGCCAGCAGTGAGACACAGGGGTGGCCCACAGATACGCAGTATTTT,CASSETQGWPTDTQYF
.,TRBV11-2,TRBJ2-3,.,TGTGCCAGCAGCTACAGGGTTTCTGGCACAGATACGCAGTATTTT,CASSYRVSGTDTQYF
TRBD1,TRBV3-1,TRBJ1-1,.,TGTGCCAGCAGCCCCGGGACAGGGGCTGAAGCTTTCTTT,CASSPGTGAEAFF
TRBD1,TRBV5-4,TRBJ2-7,.,TGTGCCAGCAGCTTGGGGGGACAGGGGGCCGACGAGCAGTACTTC,CASSLGGQGADEQYF
TRBD2,TRBV28,TRBJ2-3,many,TGTGCCAGCAGTTTGACCGGACTAGCGGCAGATACGCAGTATTTT,CASSLTGLAADTQYF